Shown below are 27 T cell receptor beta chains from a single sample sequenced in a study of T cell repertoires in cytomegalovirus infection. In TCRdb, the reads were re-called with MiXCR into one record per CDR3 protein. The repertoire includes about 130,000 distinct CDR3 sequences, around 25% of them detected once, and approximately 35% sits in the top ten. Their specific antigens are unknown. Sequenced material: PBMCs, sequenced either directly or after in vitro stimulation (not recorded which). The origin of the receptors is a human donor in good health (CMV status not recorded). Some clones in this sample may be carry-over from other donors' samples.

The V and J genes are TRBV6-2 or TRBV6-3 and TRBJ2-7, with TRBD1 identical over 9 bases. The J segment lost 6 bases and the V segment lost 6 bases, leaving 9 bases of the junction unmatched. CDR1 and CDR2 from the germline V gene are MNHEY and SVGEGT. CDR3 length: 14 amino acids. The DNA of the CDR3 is TGTGCCAGCAGCCGGGACAGGGTGAGGAGCGAGCAGTACTTC. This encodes CASSRDRVRSEQYF.

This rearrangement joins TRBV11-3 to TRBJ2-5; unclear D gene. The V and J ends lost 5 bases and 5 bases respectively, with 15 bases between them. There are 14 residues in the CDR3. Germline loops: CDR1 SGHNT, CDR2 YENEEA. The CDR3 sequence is CASSARRLVETQYF. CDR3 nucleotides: TGTGCCAGCAGCGCACGTCGGTTAGTCGAGACCCAGTACTTC. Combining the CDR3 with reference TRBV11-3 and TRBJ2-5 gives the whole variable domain EAGVVQSPRYKIIEKKQPVAFWCNPISGHNTLYWYLQNLGQGPELLIRYENEEAVDDSQLPKDRFSAERLKGVDSTLKIQPAELGDSAVYLCASSARRLVETQYFGPGTRLLVL.

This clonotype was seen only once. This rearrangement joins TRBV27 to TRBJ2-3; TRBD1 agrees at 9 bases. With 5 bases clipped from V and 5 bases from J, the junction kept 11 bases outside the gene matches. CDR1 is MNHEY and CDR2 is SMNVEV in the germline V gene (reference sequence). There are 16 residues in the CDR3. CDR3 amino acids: CASSVGQGTHVDTQYF. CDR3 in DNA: TGTGCCAGCAGTGTCGGACAGGGGACCCACGTAGATACGCAGTATTTT.

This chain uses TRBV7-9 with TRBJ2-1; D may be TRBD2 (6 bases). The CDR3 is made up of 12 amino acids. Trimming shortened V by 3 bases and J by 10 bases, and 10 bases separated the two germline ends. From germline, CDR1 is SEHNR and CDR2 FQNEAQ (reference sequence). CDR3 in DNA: TGTGCCAGCAGCTTTCTAGCGTGGGAGCAGTTCTTC. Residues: CASSFLAWEQFF.

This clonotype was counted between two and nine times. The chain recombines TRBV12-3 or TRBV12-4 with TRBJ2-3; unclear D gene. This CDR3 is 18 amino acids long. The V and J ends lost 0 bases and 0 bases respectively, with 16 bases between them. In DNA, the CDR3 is TGTGCCAGCAGTTTAGCGTTGATCCCCAGGATTAGCACAGATACGCAGTATTTT. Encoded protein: CASSLALIPRISTDTQYF.

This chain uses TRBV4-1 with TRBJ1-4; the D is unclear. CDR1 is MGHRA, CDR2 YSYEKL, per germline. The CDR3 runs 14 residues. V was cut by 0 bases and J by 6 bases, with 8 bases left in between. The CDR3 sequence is CASSQETGDEKLFF. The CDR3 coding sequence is TGCGCCAGCAGCCAAGAAACCGGAGATGAAAAACTGTTTTTT.

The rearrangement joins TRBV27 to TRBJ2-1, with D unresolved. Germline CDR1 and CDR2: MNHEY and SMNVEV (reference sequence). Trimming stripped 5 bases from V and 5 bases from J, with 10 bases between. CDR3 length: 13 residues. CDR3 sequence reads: CASSIGPNNEQFF. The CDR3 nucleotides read TGTGCCAGCAGTATAGGACCAAACAATGAGCAGTTCTTC.

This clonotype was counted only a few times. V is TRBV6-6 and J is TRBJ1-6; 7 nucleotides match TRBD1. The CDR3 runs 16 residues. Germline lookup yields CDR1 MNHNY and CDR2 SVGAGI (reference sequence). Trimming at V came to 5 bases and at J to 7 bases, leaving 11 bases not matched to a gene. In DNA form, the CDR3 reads TGTGCCAGCAGTCGCCTACAGGGGAATGAAAATTCACCCCTCCACTTT. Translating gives CASSRLQGNENSPLHF.

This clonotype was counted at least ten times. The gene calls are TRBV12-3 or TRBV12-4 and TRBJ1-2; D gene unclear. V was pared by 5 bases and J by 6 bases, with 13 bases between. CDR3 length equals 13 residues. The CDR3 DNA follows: TGTGCCAGCAGTCCCCAGGAGGGCGATGGCTACACCTTC. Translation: CASSPQEGDGYTF.

CDR3 amino acids: CASSQGGASGRGKLNTGELFF. In nucleotides, the CDR3 is TGCGCCAGCAGCCAAGGAGGGGCTAGCGGGAGGGGAAAACTGAACACCGGGGAGCTGTTTTTT. This sequence joins TRBV4-1 and TRBJ2-2; 12 bases match TRBD2. The CDR3 has 21 residues. V lost 1 base and J lost 1; bases outside the gene matches: 13. Germline values: CDR1 MGHRA, CDR2 YSYEKL.

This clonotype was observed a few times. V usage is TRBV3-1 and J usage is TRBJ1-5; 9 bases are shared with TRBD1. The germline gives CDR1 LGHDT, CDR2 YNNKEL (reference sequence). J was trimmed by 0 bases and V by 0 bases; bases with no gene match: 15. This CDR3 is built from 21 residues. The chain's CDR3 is CASSQDQWCTGGAFSNQPQHF. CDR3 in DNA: TGTGCCAGCAGCCAAGATCAGTGGTGCACAGGGGGCGCGTTTAGCAATCAGCCCCAGCATTTT.

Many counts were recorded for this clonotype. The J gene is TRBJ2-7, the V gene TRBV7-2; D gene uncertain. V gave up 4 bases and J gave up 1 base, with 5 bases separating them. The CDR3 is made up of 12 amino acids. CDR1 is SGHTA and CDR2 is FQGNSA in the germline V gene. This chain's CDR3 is CASSSLSYEQYF. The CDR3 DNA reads TGTGCCAGCAGCTCGCTGTCCTACGAGCAGTACTTC.

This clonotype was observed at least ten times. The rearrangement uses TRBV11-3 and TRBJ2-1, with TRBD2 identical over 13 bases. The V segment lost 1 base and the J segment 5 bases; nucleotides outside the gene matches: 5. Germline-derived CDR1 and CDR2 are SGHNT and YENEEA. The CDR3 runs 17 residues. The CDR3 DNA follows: TGTGCCAGCAGCTTAGGAACTAGCGGGAGGGCCGACAATGAGCAGTTCTTC. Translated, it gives CASSLGTSGRADNEQFF.

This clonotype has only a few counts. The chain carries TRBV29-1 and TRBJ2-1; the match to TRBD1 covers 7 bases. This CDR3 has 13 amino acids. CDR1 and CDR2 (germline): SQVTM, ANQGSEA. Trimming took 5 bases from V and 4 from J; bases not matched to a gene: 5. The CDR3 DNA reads TGCAGCGTTCAAGGGGGCGGTTACAATGAGCAGTTCTTC. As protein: CSVQGGGYNEQFF.

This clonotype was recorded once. The CDR3 DNA sequence: TGTGCCAGTAGTATAGAGTTGACCGGGACACTAACCTACGAGCAGTACTTC. Its translation is CASSIELTGTLTYEQYF. The chain is built from TRBV19 and TRBJ2-7, with a possible D match to TRBD1 (6 bases). The CDR3 sequence is 17 residues long. Germline CDR1 reads LNHDA; CDR2 reads SQIVND (reference sequence). Trimming removed 0 bases at V and 2 bases at J, with 17 bases between.

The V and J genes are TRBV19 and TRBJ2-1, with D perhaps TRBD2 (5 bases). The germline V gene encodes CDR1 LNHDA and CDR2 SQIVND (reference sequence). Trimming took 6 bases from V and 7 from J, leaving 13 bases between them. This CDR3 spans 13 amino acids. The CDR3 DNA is TGTGCCAGTAGGTTCGGAGGAGCGAATGAGCAGTTCTTC. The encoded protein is CASRFGGANEQFF.

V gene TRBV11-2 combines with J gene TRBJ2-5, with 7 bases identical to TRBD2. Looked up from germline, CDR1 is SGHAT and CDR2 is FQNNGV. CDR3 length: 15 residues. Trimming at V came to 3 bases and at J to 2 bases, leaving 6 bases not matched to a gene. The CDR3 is CASSLWGGRQETQYF. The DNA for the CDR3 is TGTGCCAGCAGCTTGTGGGGCGGGAGACAAGAGACCCAGTACTTC.

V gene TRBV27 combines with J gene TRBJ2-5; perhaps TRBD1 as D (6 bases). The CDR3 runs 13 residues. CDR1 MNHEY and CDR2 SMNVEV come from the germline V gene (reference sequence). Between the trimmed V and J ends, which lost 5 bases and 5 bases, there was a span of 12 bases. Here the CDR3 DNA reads TGTGCCAGCAGTCCAAACAGGGACGAGACCCAGTACTTC. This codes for CASSPNRDETQYF.

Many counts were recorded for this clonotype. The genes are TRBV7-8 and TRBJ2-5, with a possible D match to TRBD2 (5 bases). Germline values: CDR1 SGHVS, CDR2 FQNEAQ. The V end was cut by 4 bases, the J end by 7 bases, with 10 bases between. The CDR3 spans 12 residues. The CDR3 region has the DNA TGTGCCAGCAGCTCCAGGACTGGGACCCAGTACTTC. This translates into CASSSRTGTQYF.

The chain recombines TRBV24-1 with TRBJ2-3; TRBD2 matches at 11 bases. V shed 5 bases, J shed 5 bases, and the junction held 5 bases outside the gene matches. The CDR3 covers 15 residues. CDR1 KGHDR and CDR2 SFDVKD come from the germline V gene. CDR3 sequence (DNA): TGTGCCACCAGTGGACGGACTAGCGGGTTAGATACGCAGTATTTT. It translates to CATSGRTSGLDTQYF.

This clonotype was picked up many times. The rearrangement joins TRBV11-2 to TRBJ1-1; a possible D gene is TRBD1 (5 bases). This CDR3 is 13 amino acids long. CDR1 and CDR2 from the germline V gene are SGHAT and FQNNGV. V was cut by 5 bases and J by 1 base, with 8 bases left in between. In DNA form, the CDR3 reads TGTGCCAGCAGCAGACAGCAGAACACTGAAGCTTTCTTT. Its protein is CASSRQQNTEAFF.

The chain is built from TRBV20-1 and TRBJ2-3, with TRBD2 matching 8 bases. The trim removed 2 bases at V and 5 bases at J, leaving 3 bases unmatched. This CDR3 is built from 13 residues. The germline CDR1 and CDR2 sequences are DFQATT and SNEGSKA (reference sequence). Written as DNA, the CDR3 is TGCAGTGCTAGAAAGCTAGCGGGAGATACGCAGTATTTT. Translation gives CSARKLAGDTQYF.

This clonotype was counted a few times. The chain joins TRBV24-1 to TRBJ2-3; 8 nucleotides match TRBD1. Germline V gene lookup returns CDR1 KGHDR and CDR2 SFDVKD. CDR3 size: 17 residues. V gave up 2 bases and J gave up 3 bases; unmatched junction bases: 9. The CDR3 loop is CATSDSRTGTVTDTQYF. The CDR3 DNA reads TGTGCCACCAGTGATTCTCGGACAGGGACGGTGACAGATACGCAGTATTTT.

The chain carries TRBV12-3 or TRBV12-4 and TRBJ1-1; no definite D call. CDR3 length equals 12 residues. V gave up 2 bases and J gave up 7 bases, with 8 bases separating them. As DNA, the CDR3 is TGTGCCAGCAGTTTAAAGGGCATTGAAGCTTTCTTT. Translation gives CASSLKGIEAFF.

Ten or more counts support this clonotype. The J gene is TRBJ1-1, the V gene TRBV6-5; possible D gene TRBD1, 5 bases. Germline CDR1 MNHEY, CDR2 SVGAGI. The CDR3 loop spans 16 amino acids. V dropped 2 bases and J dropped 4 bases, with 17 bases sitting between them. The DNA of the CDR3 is TGTGCCAGCAGTTACGGGATCGGGGCTCACTCCACTGAAGCTTTCTTT. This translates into CASSYGIGAHSTEAFF.

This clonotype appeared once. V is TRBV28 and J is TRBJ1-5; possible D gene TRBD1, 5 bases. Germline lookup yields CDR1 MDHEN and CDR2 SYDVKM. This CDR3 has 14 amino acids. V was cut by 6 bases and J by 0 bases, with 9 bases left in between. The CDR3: CASRGPLSNQPQHF. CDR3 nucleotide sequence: TGTGCCAGCAGGGGGCCCCTTAGCAATCAGCCCCAGCATTTT.

CDR3 sequence: CASSSKRGRRAFF. The CDR3 DNA follows: TGTGCCAGCAGTTCCAAAAGGGGTCGTCGGGCTTTCTTT. The chain couples TRBV27 to TRBJ1-1; the D gene is possibly TRBD1 (5 bases). The CDR3 extends over 13 amino acids. Germline values: CDR1 MNHEY, CDR2 SMNVEV (reference sequence). V gave up 4 bases and J gave up 11 bases, with 17 bases separating them.